The T cell receptor beta chain described here comes from a study of blood T cell repertoires in COVID-19. Between the trimmed V and J ends, which lost 1 base and 4 bases, there was a span of 13 bases. CDR3 length: 15 amino acids. Per germline, CDR1 MDHEN and CDR2 SYDVKM. Sequencing used immunoSEQ multiplex PCR; TCRdb keeps in-frame clones, though not all of them. In the table there are roughly 230,000 clones, roughly 87% of which are singletons. The chain employs TRBV28 and TRBJ1-1; a possible D gene is TRBD1 (5 bases). The clonotype was recovered from a man aged 25 to 40 in a cohort exposed to, infected with or recovered from COVID-19 (not recorded which). The sample comprised PBMCs or T cells enriched from blood (not recorded which). This CDR3 is CASSLSLGPGTEAFF. CDR3 DNA sequence: TGTGCCAGCAGTTTATCTTTGGGGCCGGGCACTGAAGCTTTCTTT.